Below, 31 T cell receptor beta chains from the same sample are listed, as sequenced in a study of blood T cell repertoires in COVID-19. Sequenced by immunoSEQ multiplex PCR; TCRdb stores in-frame clones only, minus some. This table holds 150,000 to 200,000 clones, 87% found once. Sequencing used peripheral blood. These receptors were collected from a woman aged 45 to 65 with acute or convalescent COVID-19.

The V call is TRBV29-1, the J call TRBJ1-1; tentatively, D is TRBD1 (6 bases). Germline V gives CDR1 SQVTM, CDR2 ANQGSEA. The ends were cut back, 8 bases at V and 2 bases at J, with 12 bases in the middle. This CDR3 is 12 amino acids long. Here the CDR3 DNA reads TGCAGCACCGTCAGGGGAAACACTGAAGCTTTCTTT. It translates to CSTVRGNTEAFF.

The chain uses TRBV21-1 and TRBJ1-4; the table's D call TRBD1 went unverified against the DNA. TRBV21-1 is marked as a pseudogene. The CDR3 loop spans 19 amino acids. CDR3 DNA: TGTGCCAGCAGCAAAGGATCAAAGGACAGGGGGCTGTCTAATGAAAAACTGTTTTTT. Translation: CASSKGSKDRGLSNEKLFF.

The CDR3 sequence: CATSRQGLDEQFF. In nucleotides, the CDR3 is TGTGCCACATCCCGCCAGGGGCTGGATGAGCAGTTCTTC. The chain uses TRBV6-5 and TRBJ2-1; D is possibly TRBD1 (6 bases). The CDR3 extends over 13 amino acids. Trimming left V 10 bases short and J 8 bases short, with 18 bases between. Germline V gene sequence: CDR1 MNHEY, CDR2 SVGAGI.

In its sample, this clone was seen a few times. The chain combines TRBV5-1 with TRBJ2-7, with a tentative D call TRBD2 (5 bases). The CDR3 loop spans 14 amino acids. V was trimmed by 0 bases and J by 1 base, leaving 8 bases between them. Looked up from germline, CDR1 is SGHRS and CDR2 is YFSETQ. CDR3 bases: TGCGCCAGCAGCTTGGAGTGGACTTCCTACGAGCAGTACTTC. Amino acids: CASSLEWTSYEQYF.

V is TRBV30 and J is TRBJ1-4, with TRBD1 as a possible D gene (5 bases). The CDR3 is 14 residues long. CDR1 is GTSNPN and CDR2 is SVGIG in the germline V gene (reference sequence). V lost 4 bases and J 6 bases, leaving 15 bases between the germline ends. The CDR3 coding sequence is TGTGCCTGGACTGACGGGGGTGGCGATGAAAAACTGTTTTTT. Translated, it gives CAWTDGGGDEKLFF.

The chain recombines TRBV19 with TRBJ1-5; a possible D gene is TRBD1 (6 bases). With 6 bases removed from V and 2 bases from J, the gap between germline ends came to 8 bases. The germline V gene has CDR1 LNHDA and CDR2 SQIVND (reference sequence). The CDR3 is 13 residues long. CDR3 in amino acids: CASSRGGNQPQHF. Written as DNA, the CDR3 is TGTGCCAGTAGCAGGGGTGGCAATCAGCCCCAGCATTTT.

The chain employs TRBV25-1 and TRBJ2-3, with D possibly matching TRBD1 (6 bases). This CDR3 has 14 residues. Trimming took 1 base from V and 1 from J, leaving 6 bases between them. CDR1 is MGHDK, CDR2 SYGVNS, per germline. The CDR3 loop reads CASSEWTGTDTQYF. CDR3 coding DNA: TGTGCCAGCAGTGAATGGACAGGCACAGATACGCAGTATTTT.

The CDR3 DNA follows: TGTGCCAGCAGTTGGACAGTTAGCACAGATACGCAGTATTTT. Its translation is CASSWTVSTDTQYF. The gene calls are TRBV6-5 and TRBJ2-3, with D possibly TRBD1 on 6 matching bases. The CDR3 totals 14 residues. Germline V gene data show CDR1 as MNHEY and CDR2 as SVGAGI. The V end lost 4 bases, the J end lost 0 bases, and 8 bases lay between the germline ends.

V usage is TRBV15 and J usage is TRBJ2-1, with D possibly being TRBD2 (6 bases). V lost 3 bases to trimming and J lost 7 bases, with 16 bases between them. Germline V gives CDR1 LNHNV, CDR2 YYDKDF (reference sequence). The CDR3 is made up of 15 amino acids. For the CDR3, the DNA is TGTGCCACCAGCAGCCCAGCGGGTGCGACTAATGAGCAGTTCTTC. Residues: CATSSPAGATNEQFF.

The chain links TRBV27 to TRBJ1-2; 7 nucleotides match TRBD1. CDR3 size: 14 residues. Trimming removed 6 bases from V and 5 bases from J; junction bases left unmatched: 9. Germline V CDR1 and CDR2: MNHEY, SMNVEV (reference sequence). CDR3 region: CASRPGQFWYGYTF. Written as DNA, the CDR3 is TGTGCCAGCAGACCGGGACAGTTCTGGTATGGCTACACCTTC.

The chain combines TRBV21-1 with TRBJ1-2. TRBV21-1 is labeled a pseudogene. The length of the CDR3 is 15 residues. The CDR3 is CASRSRQLTNYGYTF. DNA for the CDR3: TGTGCCAGCAGATCGCGGCAGCTAACTAACTATGGCTACACCTTC.

The rearrangement uses TRBV7-6 and TRBJ2-6; D is unresolved. V shed 1 base and J shed 3 bases, with 4 bases lying between them. CDR1 SGHVS and CDR2 FNYEAQ come from the germline V gene. The CDR3 is 14 amino acids. CDR3 sequence (DNA): TGTGCCAGCAGCTTAGACGGTGGGGCCAACGTCCTGACTTTC. It yields the protein CASSLDGGANVLTF.

The chain is built from TRBV5-1 and TRBJ1-1, with TRBD1 as a possible D gene (5 bases). Germline assignment: CDR1 SGHRS and CDR2 YFSETQ. The V end was cut by 5 bases, the J end by 0 bases, with 11 bases between. CDR3 size: 14 residues. CDR3 in amino acids: CASRWSGMNTEAFF. The CDR3 region has the DNA TGCGCCAGCAGGTGGTCAGGGATGAACACTGAAGCTTTCTTT.

This chain uses TRBV24-1 with TRBJ2-3; TRBD2 matches 12 bases. The V gene end was trimmed by 4 bases and the J gene end by 5 bases; junction bases not matched to a gene: 6. Germline lookup yields CDR1 KGHDR and CDR2 SFDVKD. This CDR3 contains 16 residues. The CDR3 region has the DNA TGTGCCACCAGTGAGCCATCTAGCGGGGGGGGAGATACGCAGTATTTT. Its translation is CATSEPSSGGGDTQYF.

The chain recombines TRBV5-3 with TRBJ1-5; perhaps TRBD1 as D (5 bases). TRBV5-3 is an ORF, and what it does is uncertain. The CDR3 runs 13 residues. V dropped 0 bases and J dropped 4 bases, with 5 bases sitting between them. CDR3 sequence: CARSLAGNQPQHF. CDR3 nucleotide sequence: TGTGCCAGAAGCTTGGCAGGGAATCAGCCCCAGCATTTT.

The chain uses TRBV19 and TRBJ1-2, with D perhaps matching TRBD1 (6 bases). Per germline, CDR1 LNHDA and CDR2 SQIVND (reference sequence). This CDR3 is built from 17 residues. The ends were cut back, 2 bases at V and 4 bases at J, with 20 bases in the middle. The DNA for the CDR3 is TGTGCCAGTAGTATAAACCTGGACAGTCCCGGTGGCTATGGCTACACCTTC. Its protein is CASSINLDSPGGYGYTF.

The table lists this clone with a few counts. This rearrangement joins TRBV11-2 to TRBJ1-6; TRBD1 matches 8 bases. This CDR3 contains 15 residues. Germline CDR1 is SGHAT and CDR2 is FQNNGV. J lost 8 bases, V lost 5 bases, and 8 bases had no gene match. The CDR3 DNA follows: TGTGCCAGCAGCCCACGGGGCAGGGGGCATTCACCCCTCCACTTT. This sequence encodes CASSPRGRGHSPLHF.

The V gene is TRBV7-2, the J gene TRBJ1-2; possible D gene TRBD1, 5 bases. The CDR3 length is 15 residues. Germline assignment: CDR1 SGHTA and CDR2 FQGNSA. Between the trimmed V and J ends, which lost 1 base and 4 bases, there was a span of 13 bases. CDR3 coding DNA: TGTGCCAGCAGCTTAGTGGAACAGGTCCTCTATGGCTACACCTTC. The encoded protein is CASSLVEQVLYGYTF.

This chain uses TRBV24-1 with TRBJ1-4; D ambiguous. Germline loops: CDR1 KGHDR, CDR2 SFDVKD. Trimming pared 0 bases from V and 7 bases from J, leaving 20 bases between. The CDR3 runs 18 residues. The chain's CDR3 is CATSDLEDWWSGGEKLFF. The CDR3 DNA reads TGTGCCACCAGTGATTTGGAGGACTGGTGGTCGGGTGGTGAAAAACTGTTTTTT.

The V call is TRBV30, the J call TRBJ2-5; 8 bases map to TRBD1. Germline V gene lookup returns CDR1 GTSNPN and CDR2 SVGIG (reference sequence). Trimming took 8 bases from V and 5 from J; bases not matched to a gene: 7. The CDR3 contains 12 residues. CDR3 DNA sequence: TGTGCCGCGACAGGGGAAAGGGAGACCCAGTACTTC. This sequence encodes CAATGERETQYF. The whole variable domain, filled in from reference TRBV30 and TRBJ2-5, reads SQTIHQWPATLVQPVGSPLSLECTVEGTSNPNLYWYRQAAGRGLQLLFYSVGIGQISSEVPQNLSASRPQDRQFILSSKKLLLSDSGFYLCAATGERETQYFGPGTRLLVL.

The chain combines TRBV6-2 or TRBV6-3 with TRBJ1-5; no firm D call. The ends were cut back, 2 bases at V and 4 bases at J, with 12 bases in the middle. This CDR3 is built from 15 residues. Germline loops: CDR1 MNHEY, CDR2 SVGEGT. CDR3 bases: TGTGCCAGCAGTTACCAGGCAGTGTGGAATCAGCCCCAGCATTTT. This gives the protein CASSYQAVWNQPQHF.

The chain employs TRBV7-9 and TRBJ2-7, with D unresolved. The CDR3 extends over 12 amino acids. V lost 6 bases, J lost 0 bases, and 6 bases lay in between. The V gene's germline CDR1 is SEHNR and CDR2 FQNEAQ (reference sequence). CDR3 sequence: CASSSLSYEQYF. In DNA, the CDR3 is TGTGCCAGCAGTTCCCTCTCCTACGAGCAGTACTTC.

The chain combines TRBV30 with TRBJ2-3, with D perhaps matching TRBD1 (5 bases). There are 13 residues in the CDR3. With 2 bases removed from V and 6 bases from J, the gap between germline ends came to 12 bases. Germline CDR1 and CDR2: GTSNPN and SVGIG (reference sequence). The CDR3 reads CAWSRGAEDTQYF. CDR3 in DNA: TGTGCCTGGAGTAGGGGCGCAGAGGATACGCAGTATTTT.

The V gene is TRBV7-6, the J gene TRBJ2-5; TRBD2 matches 11 bases. The CDR3 is 15 residues long. CDR1 is SGHVS and CDR2 is FNYEAQ in the germline V gene. V lost 5 bases to trimming and J lost 5 bases; unmatched junction nucleotides: 7. The CDR3: CASSPRIAGGETQYF. As DNA, the CDR3 is TGTGCCAGCAGCCCCAGGATAGCGGGAGGGGAGACCCAGTACTTC.

The chain combines TRBV19 with TRBJ1-5, with a tentative D call TRBD1 (5 bases). This CDR3 region has 14 residues. Germline lookup yields CDR1 LNHDA and CDR2 SQIVND (reference sequence). The V gene lost 7 bases and the J gene lost 5 bases, with 15 bases spanning the gap. CDR3 DNA: TGTGCCAGTACTGGGCCAGGGAGGGATCAGCCCCAGCATTTT. Translating it yields CASTGPGRDQPQHF.

This chain links TRBV9 with TRBJ1-1; D ambiguous. V lost 2 bases, J lost 0 bases, and 11 bases lay in between. CDR1 is SGDLS, CDR2 YYNGEE, per germline. The CDR3 sequence is 15 residues long. The DNA for the CDR3 is TGTGCCAGCAGCGTCGGCGGCTCCCTGAACACTGAAGCTTTCTTT. Translation gives CASSVGGSLNTEAFF.

The chain links TRBV13 to TRBJ1-2; D is perhaps TRBD1 (5 bases). Germline V gene sequence: CDR1 PRHDT, CDR2 FYEKMQ (reference sequence). Trimming pared 1 base from V and 2 bases from J, leaving 11 bases between. This CDR3 region has 15 residues. CDR3: CASSLAATANYGYTF. As DNA, the CDR3 is TGTGCCAGCAGCTTAGCGGCGACAGCGAACTATGGCTACACCTTC.

This chain links TRBV19 with TRBJ1-2; TRBD1 aligns across 7 bases. V trimming: 3 bases; J trimming: 6 bases; junction bases outside the gene matches: 10. Germline loops: CDR1 LNHDA, CDR2 SQIVND (reference sequence). The CDR3 runs 15 residues. For the CDR3, the DNA is TGTGCCAGTAGTATTGCCGACAGGGCGGTCCATGGCTACACCTTC. Its translation: CASSIADRAVHGYTF.

The chain recombines TRBV5-1 with TRBJ2-5; 12 bases line up with TRBD2. The CDR3 is 15 amino acids. Germline V gives CDR1 SGHRS, CDR2 YFSETQ. With V trimmed by 0 bases and J by 5 bases, 2 bases remained unmatched. The CDR3 here is CASSLGLAGEETQYF. In DNA, the CDR3 is TGCGCCAGCAGCTTGGGACTAGCGGGGGAGGAGACCCAGTACTTC.

The chain carries TRBV18 and TRBJ1-3, with a tentative D call TRBD1 (5 bases). This CDR3 has 15 residues. Looked up from germline, CDR1 is KGHSH and CDR2 is LQKENI. Deletions cut 3 bases from V and 2 bases from J, with 11 bases between. The CDR3 DNA sequence: TGTGCCAGCTCACCCCAAGGGGCGCCTGGAAACACCATATATTTT. Residues: CASSPQGAPGNTIYF. The variable domain in full, with the rest retrieved from reference TRBV18 and TRBJ1-3, is NAGVMQNPRHLVRRRGQEARLRCSPMKGHSHVYWYRQLPEEGLKFMVYLQKENIIDESGMPKERFSAEFPKEGPSILRIQQVVRGDSAAYFCASSPQGAPGNTIYFGEGSWLTVV.

This chain uses TRBV5-5 with TRBJ2-1; D possibly corresponds to TRBD1 (5 bases). Germline CDR1 reads SGHKS; CDR2 reads YYEKEE (reference sequence). This CDR3 contains 14 residues. Trimming left V 2 bases short and J 5 bases short, with 11 bases between. CDR3 region: CASSLAGPNNEQFF. As DNA, the CDR3 is TGTGCCAGCAGCTTAGCAGGGCCTAACAATGAGCAGTTCTTC.